This T cell receptor beta chain stems from a study of T cells in Graves' hyperthyroidism and ophthalmopathy. This clonotype was counted many times. What it recognizes is unknown. Points from the study as a whole: A model of 13 V-J features distinguished ophthalmopathy from stable hyperthyroidism.

CDR3 size: 13 residues. Trimming cost V 6 bases and J 5 bases, with 12 bases left between them. Amplification targeted TCR beta CDR3 regions from RNA transcripts. During a first-round RT-PCR of the TCR CDR3, the HTBI primer set was used. TCRdb re-called the multiplex PCR reads through MiXCR, storing one row per CDR3 protein. This table has about 480,000 distinct CDR3 sequences, less than 25% appearing once. The sample was blood. The TCR was taken from a woman between 70 and 85 years old with Graves' ophthalmopathy. The rearrangement links TRBV12-3 or TRBV12-4 to TRBJ2-3; the D is unclear. The CDR3 DNA is TGTGCCAGCAGAAAAGCGTTGGGAGATACGCAGTATTTT. This codes for CASRKALGDTQYF.